Listed here is a single T cell receptor (beta chain). This sample is drawn from a study of blood T cell repertoires in COVID-19. Study-level information: T cells, B-cell-depleted T cells, or PBMCs supplied cDNA or gDNA.

CDR1 SGDLS and CDR2 YYNGEE come from the germline V gene. V was clipped by 2 bases and J by 5 bases; unmatched bases: 8. The CDR3 sequence is 15 residues long. TCRdb's table, derived via immunoSEQ multiplex PCR, lists solely in-frame clones and lacks some. The sample shows 200,000 or so clones, 70% to 90% of them seen only once. Cohort placement rested on clinical history that participants reported themselves. All recovered Cohort 3 donors got two negative PCRs, got clearance, or saw symptom resolution. This chain links TRBV9 with TRBJ2-5; TRBD2 matches 8 bases. The specimen was PBMCs or T cells enriched from blood (not recorded which). This sequence originates from a man aged 30 to 45 who had recovered from COVID-19. CDR3 sequence reads: CASSVGGGGGETQYF. The CDR3 DNA follows: TGTGCCAGCAGCGTCGGGGGGGGAGGCGGCGAGACCCAGTACTTC.